This T cell receptor (beta chain) was obtained from a study of Ad26.COV2.S vaccination and SARS-CoV-2 variants. Study-wide findings and caveats: Similar non-spike TCR breadth was observed in recipients of vaccine and of placebo. Analyses of TCR breadth and depth may have underestimated total T cell responses.

In the case of this clone: The antigen is unknown.

Sequencing was performed with immunoSEQ multiplex PCR; in TCRdb, only in-frame clones are kept and a portion is missing. The sample shows around 300,000 clones, 75% to 90% of them seen only once. Sample treatment: roughly 19 received Ad26.COV2.S at low or high dose, single or two shots; several received placebo; per-sample allocation not given. The samples date from day 63 after the first vaccine or placebo injection. CDR1 is MNHEY and CDR2 is SMNVEV in the germline V gene (reference sequence). Unmatched junction bases numbered 12, after V lost 7 bases and J lost 4 bases. The CDR3 extends over 16 amino acids.

This chain links TRBV27 with TRBJ2-2, with TRBD2 matching 7 bases. The clonotype originates from a person between 18 and 65 years old who received the Ad26.COV2.S COVID-19 vaccine or a placebo. Sequences were derived from peripheral blood, sampled in a trial of Ad26.COV2.S vaccine versus placebo. CDR3 coding DNA: TGTGCCAGCACATACCAGGGACTAATACTCACCGGGGAGCTGTTTTTT. Its protein is CASTYQGLILTGELFF.